This T cell receptor (beta chain) was found in a study of blood T cell repertoires in COVID-19. As for the study in general: Spain, Italy and the United States supplied samples that represented acute and convalescent COVID-19. T cells, B-cell-depleted T cells, or PBMCs provided the cDNA or gDNA that served as material.

Authors' methods: Estimation of nucleated cell counts was performed using reference gene primer amplification. Measured with immunoSEQ multiplex PCR; TCRdb has only the in-frame clones, and not every one. The V and J calls and clone size come from that table; D and trimming were worked out from the DNA. The data show under 350,000 clones, with approximately 85% seen just once and around 7.8% held by the top ten. V lost 5 bases and J lost 6; bases outside the gene matches: 2. The CDR3 length is 12 residues. Note on this clone: This specimen includes other DNA sequences encoding the same CDR3.

The clonotype was recovered from a human donor in a cohort sampled during active COVID-19. Sequencing input: peripheral blood. V and J are TRBV12-3 or TRBV12-4 and TRBJ1-2, with TRBD1 identical over 8 bases. The CDR3 DNA sequence: TGTGCCAGCAGTCCGACAGGGGATGGCTACACCTTC. Its protein product is CASSPTGDGYTF.